The text below deals with one T cell receptor (beta chain). This entry is derived from a study of T cells in Graves' hyperthyroidism and ophthalmopathy. The source material, RNA transcripts, was used to amplify TCR beta CDR3 regions. The HTBI set primed first-round TCR CDR3 RT-PCR. One entry per CDR3 protein, called by TCRdb with MiXCR from the multiplex PCR reads. The sample yields 500,000 to 700,000 distinct CDR3 sequences, 16% seen once. CDR3 length: 14 amino acids. The germline CDR1 and CDR2 sequences are SEHNR and FQNEAQ (reference sequence). Trimming took 5 bases from V and 7 from J, leaving 14 bases between them.

The receptor was isolated from a woman aged 18-29 years with Graves' hyperthyroidism. Material for sequencing was blood. The chain has TRBV7-9 and TRBJ1-4; D gene unclear. The CDR3 is CASSRIVDFEKLFF. The DNA for the CDR3 is TGTGCCAGCAGCCGGATCGTGGATTTTGAAAAACTGTTTTTT.